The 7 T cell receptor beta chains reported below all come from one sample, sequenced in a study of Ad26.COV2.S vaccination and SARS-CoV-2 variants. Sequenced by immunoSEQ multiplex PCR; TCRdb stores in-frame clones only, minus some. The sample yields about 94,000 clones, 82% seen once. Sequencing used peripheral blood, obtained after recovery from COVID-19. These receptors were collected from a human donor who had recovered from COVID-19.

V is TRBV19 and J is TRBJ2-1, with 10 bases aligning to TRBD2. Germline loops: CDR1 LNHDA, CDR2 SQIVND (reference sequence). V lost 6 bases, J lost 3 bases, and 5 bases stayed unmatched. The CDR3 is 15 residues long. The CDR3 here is CASRASGSDYNEQFF. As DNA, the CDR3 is TGTGCCAGTAGGGCTAGCGGGAGTGACTACAATGAGCAGTTCTTC.

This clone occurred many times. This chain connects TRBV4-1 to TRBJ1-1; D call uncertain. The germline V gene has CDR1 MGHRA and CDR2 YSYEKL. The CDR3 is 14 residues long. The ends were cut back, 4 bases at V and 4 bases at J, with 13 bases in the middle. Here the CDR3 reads CASSLGRSSTEAFF. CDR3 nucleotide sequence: TGCGCCAGCAGCCTCGGACGGAGTAGCACTGAAGCTTTCTTT.

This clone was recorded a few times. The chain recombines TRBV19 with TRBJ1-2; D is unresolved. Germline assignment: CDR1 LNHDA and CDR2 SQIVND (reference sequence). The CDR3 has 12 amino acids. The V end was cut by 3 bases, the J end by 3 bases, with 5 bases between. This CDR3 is CASSIPYYGYTF. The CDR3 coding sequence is TGTGCCAGTAGTATCCCGTACTATGGCTACACCTTC.

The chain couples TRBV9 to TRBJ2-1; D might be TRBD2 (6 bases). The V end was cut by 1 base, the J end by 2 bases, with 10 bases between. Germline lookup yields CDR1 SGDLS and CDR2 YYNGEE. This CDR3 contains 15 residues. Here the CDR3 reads CASSVTGVAYNEQFF. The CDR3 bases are TGTGCCAGCAGCGTAACGGGAGTTGCCTACAATGAGCAGTTCTTC.

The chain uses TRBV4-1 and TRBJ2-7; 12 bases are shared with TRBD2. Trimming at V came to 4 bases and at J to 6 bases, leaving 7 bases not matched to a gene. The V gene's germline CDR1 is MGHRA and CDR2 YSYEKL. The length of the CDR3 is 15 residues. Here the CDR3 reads CASSRGGLAGLEQYF. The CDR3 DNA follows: TGCGCCAGCAGCCGGGGAGGACTAGCGGGACTCGAGCAGTACTTC.

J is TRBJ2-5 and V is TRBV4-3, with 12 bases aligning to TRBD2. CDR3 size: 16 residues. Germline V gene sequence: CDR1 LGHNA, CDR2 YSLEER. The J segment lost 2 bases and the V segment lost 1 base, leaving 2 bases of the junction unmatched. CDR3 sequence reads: CASSQVGTSGQETQYF. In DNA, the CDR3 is TGCGCCAGCAGCCAAGTTGGGACTAGCGGGCAAGAGACCCAGTACTTC.

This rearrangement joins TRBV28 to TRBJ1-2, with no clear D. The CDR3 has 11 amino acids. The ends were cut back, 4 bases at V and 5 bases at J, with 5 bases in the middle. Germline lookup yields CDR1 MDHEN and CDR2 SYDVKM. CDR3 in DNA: TGTGCCAGCAGTTCCCGGTATGGCTACACCTTC. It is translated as CASSSRYGYTF.